The sequence of this T cell receptor (beta chain) was determined in a study of T cell responses to AZD1222 COVID-19 vaccine. Comments on this clone: The antigen remains undetermined.

Trimming cost V 0 bases and J 6 bases, with 9 bases left between them. CDR1 and CDR2 from the germline V gene are SQVTM and ANQGSEA. The CDR3 is made up of 13 amino acids. Findings of the study overall: Spike-spanning, vaccine-associated CD4 TCRs were dominant at 160-218 and 743-854.

Sequencing was performed with immunoSEQ multiplex PCR; in TCRdb, only in-frame clones are kept and a portion is missing. The sample holds around 160,000 clones, around 94% seen once. The source of this sequence is an adult in good health. This specimen was peripheral blood, taken on day 0 of AZD1222 vaccination. V gene TRBV29-1 combines with J gene TRBJ1-5; possibly TRBD1 for D (6 bases). The CDR3 loop reads CSVEEGGAQPQHF. In DNA, the CDR3 is TGCAGCGTTGAAGAAGGGGGAGCTCAGCCCCAGCATTTT.